This entry concerns a single T cell receptor beta chain. Its antigen is unidentified. These data belong to a study of CD8+ T cells in alopecia areata. Whole-study context: Twice daily, treated patients received 5 to 10 mg of oral tofacitinib. Percent affected scalp area, the SALT score, rated treated patients' severity.

Trimming shortened V by 2 bases and J by 3 bases, and 7 bases separated the two germline ends. This CDR3 region has 13 residues. CDR1 MGHDK and CDR2 SYGVNS come from the germline V gene. Investigators isolated RNA and reverse transcribed it into cDNA to act as the sequencing template. TCRdb keeps only in-frame clones here, not all; method: immunoSEQ multiplex PCR. The repertoire has fewer than 250,000 clones, approximately 40% of them found once; the top ten carry about 2.6%. Notes on the study in general: Tofacitinib significantly decreased scalp clonality and expanded CD8+ clones among top 100.

The treatment here: oral pan-JAK inhibitor, 5-10 mg twice daily. The sample consisted of CD4+ T cells sorted from blood, taken at approximately week 36, from a patient treated with tofacitinib. The chain links TRBV25-1 to TRBJ2-5; D ambiguous. This receptor was identified in a human donor with alopecia areata. The CDR3 region is CASSEVPKETQYF. The CDR3 DNA reads as TGTGCCAGCAGTGAAGTCCCTAAAGAGACCCAGTACTTC. Full variable domain (outside the CDR3, taken from reference TRBV25-1 and TRBJ2-5): EADIYQTPRYLVIGTGKKITLECSQTMGHDKMYWYQQDPGMELHLIHYSYGVNSTEKGDLSSESTVSRIRTEHFPLTLESARPSHTSQYLCASSEVPKETQYFGPGTRLLVL.